This T cell receptor beta chain was documented in a study of PD-1 blockade in classical Hodgkin lymphoma. TCRdb's table, derived via immunoSEQ multiplex PCR, lists solely in-frame clones and lacks some. The table has roughly 56,000 clones, roughly 85% seen once. On this clone itself: Its matching antigen is unknown.

V was cut by 4 bases and J by 2 bases, with 9 bases left in between. Germline V gene lookup returns CDR1 KGHSH and CDR2 LQKENI. The CDR3 totals 13 residues. Findings of the study overall: The diversity seen at baseline in complete responders resembled that of newly diagnosed patients.

Time point defined: cycle 4 day 1 (C4D1), after 6 weeks of nivolumab. Relapse was seen in all patients after autologous stem cell transplantation, and brentuximab vedotin exposure was variable. The sequenced sample was peripheral blood mononuclear cells (PBMCs), obtained before the fourth cycle of nivolumab. The V call is TRBV18, the J call TRBJ2-7, with D possibly matching TRBD1 (6 bases). The receptor's source is a human donor with classical Hodgkin lymphoma. In nucleotides, the CDR3 is TGTGCCAGCTCACAAGACAGGCCCTACGAGCAGTACTTC. It specifies CASSQDRPYEQYF. Using reference TRBV18 and TRBJ2-7 for the parts outside the CDR3, the full variable domain is NAGVMQNPRHLVRRRGQEARLRCSPMKGHSHVYWYRQLPEEGLKFMVYLQKENIIDESGMPKERFSAEFPKEGPSILRIQQVVRGDSAAYFCASSQDRPYEQYFGPGTRLTVT.